Sequencing of this T cell receptor (beta chain) was carried out in a study of CD8+ T cells in alopecia areata (dated by TCRdb to 2016 to 2019). For context, the study as a whole: Treated patients were enrolled in an open-label pilot trial of oral tofacitinib at 5 to 10 mg twice daily for moderate-to-severe alopecia areata. Amplification of TCRbeta CDR3 regions was done by immunoSEQ multiplex PCR using 35 Vbeta forward primers and 13 Jbeta reverse primers. The RNA source kit depended on sample type: the PAXgene miRNA kit for fixed scalp, the miRNeasy kit for PBMCs, and the RNeasy kit for mouse skin. Patients received tofacitinib for 6 to 18 months and were then followed off drug for 6 months to check for delayed response and recurrence. Clonality in the scalp was compared among normal scalp (n=4), patchy alopecia areata scalp (n=8), and alopecia totalis/universalis scalp (n=8). Human TCRbeta sequencing covered scalp tissue and sorted CD4+ and CD8+ peripheral blood T cells from patchy and totalis/universalis alopecia areata patients and healthy controls. Patients on tofacitinib were biopsied at baseline and after 4 and 24 weeks of treatment, and several of the patients also had a later scalp biopsy. The study used high-throughput TCRbeta sequencing to examine T cell clonal expansion in alopecia areata, in both the C3H/HeJ mouse model and human patients. Disease severity in treated patients was measured with the SALT score, which quantifies the percentage of affected scalp surface area.

Libraries were prepared through the immunoSEQ multiplex PCR assay. For TCR sequencing, RNA was extracted from every sample and reverse transcribed into cDNA to serve as template. First-strand cDNA was synthesized with SuperScript III using a 2:1 mix of oligo-dT and random hexamers. Amplification bias was assessed with a synthetic immune receptor repertoire, and residual bias was removed computationally. Per the original workflow: Raw reads were preprocessed to remove errors, and CDR3 was defined by IMGT conventions from the conserved cysteine to phenylalanine. Clonality was calculated as 1 minus Shannon entropy normalized by log2 of the number of productive unique TCRs. Whether scalp clones were CD4 or CD8 was inferred by matching scalp TCRbeta sequences against CD4 and CD8 repertoires sorted from blood. This is the immuneACCESS table as TCRdb keeps it, with only in-frame sequences that have V and J called. A part of the clones is gone; compared with another copy, unresolved V genes explain less than half, and the rest is unexplained. V, J and clone size reflect that table, while D and trimming were determined from the DNA. The sample table shows more than 90,000 clones, and about 61% are seen once. Jointly, the top ten make up around 15% of the sample.

Notes on this clone: Its specific antigen is unknown. The sample holds no much larger clone one base away, and base qualities are not on file.

This sample's treatment or condition label indicates: oral pan-JAK inhibitor, 5-10 mg twice daily. Peripheral blood and lesional scalp punch biopsies were obtained from patients with alopecia areata. After PBMCs were isolated by density centrifugation and stained for CD3, CD4 and CD8, a FACSAria was used to sort CD4+ and CD8+ T cells. CDR1 is given as MNHEY and CDR2 as SVGAGI, both from the germline V gene. V is clipped by 0 bases and J by 6 bases, and the sequence between their germline boundaries is 13 bases long. The CDR3 numbers 15 residues from cysteine through phenylalanine. The kept DNA is CDR3 alone, 45 bases in frame from the first base. On the study overall, not on this receptor specifically: With tofacitinib, both scalp clonality and the number of expanded CD8+ clones among the top 100 scalp clones went down significantly. The treated cohort was small, with a single nonresponder, so links between baseline CD8+ expansion and response need larger studies. Many expanded lesional clones persisted in scalp and blood during tofacitinib treatment, which may partly explain relapse after stopping treatment. Resident alphabeta T cells in normal human skin are also sequenced, complicating scalp TCR repertoire analysis, unlike mouse skin dominated by gammadelta T cells. Compared with normal scalp, lesional scalp had higher clonality and more expanded CD8+ clones, particularly in alopecia totalis/universalis, a pattern that suggests antigenic drive. TCR sequences shared between patients were less clear than in mice, possibly partly because of HLA diversity in the patient population.

The sample in question was CD8+ T cells sorted from blood, obtained at week 56, from a patient treated with tofacitinib. The sequence derives from a human donor with alopecia areata. The rearrangement joined TRBV6-5 to TRBJ2-3, with no confidently assigned D gene. The sequenced DNA is TGTGCCAGCAGTTACTCGAGACCCGTGAATGATACGCAGTATTTT. It specifies CASSYSRPVNDTQYF.